The next 6 T cell receptor beta chains were all read from a single sample in a study of blood T cell repertoires in COVID-19. Libraries were prepared by immunoSEQ multiplex PCR; TCRdb keeps only in-frame clonotypes and omits some of them. Of 200,000 to 300,000 clones in the sample, about 90% were seen once. The material sequenced was peripheral blood. The receptors come from a woman aged 25 to 45 who had recovered from COVID-19.

This chain joins TRBV30 and TRBJ1-2; D uncertain. Trimming left V 2 bases short and J 5 bases short, with 15 bases between. The germline CDR1 and CDR2 sequences are GTSNPN and SVGIG (reference sequence). The CDR3 extends over 14 amino acids. The CDR3, as DNA: TGTGCCTGGAGTCTCCGCAGGCGGGATTATGGCTACACCTTC. It specifies CAWSLRRRDYGYTF.

Only a few counts were recorded for this clone. The sample has other DNA sequences that encode this CDR3 too. V gene TRBV7-2 combines with J gene TRBJ2-5, with TRBD1 matching 7 bases. The V gene end was trimmed by 0 bases and the J gene end by 4 bases; junction bases not matched to a gene: 2. From germline, CDR1 is SGHTA and CDR2 FQGNSA. The CDR3 has 14 amino acids. DNA of the CDR3: TGTGCCAGCAGCTTAGCAGGGGGCGGAGAGACCCAGTACTTC. Its translation is CASSLAGGGETQYF.

This chain connects TRBV15 to TRBJ2-2, with TRBD1 matching 9 bases. Germline CDR1 LNHNV, CDR2 YYDKDF (reference sequence). The CDR3 is 17 amino acids. The J segment lost 2 bases and the V segment lost 0 bases, leaving 4 bases of the junction unmatched. The CDR3 DNA follows: TGTGCCACCAGCAGAGATCGGACAGGGGTAAACACCGGGGAGCTGTTTTTT. This gives the protein CATSRDRTGVNTGELFF. Based on the CDR3 plus reference TRBV15 and TRBJ2-2, the full variable domain is DAMVIQNPRYQVTQFGKPVTLSCSQTLNHNVMYWYQQKSSQAPKLLFHYYDKDFNNEADTPDNFQSRRPNTSFCFLDIRSPGLGDTAMYLCATSRDRTGVNTGELFFGEGSRLTVL.

V gene TRBV5-1 combines with J gene TRBJ1-1, with a weak D call TRBD1 (6 bases). Germline V lookup: CDR1 SGHRS, CDR2 YFSETQ. Trimming shortened V by 4 bases and J by 2 bases, and 18 bases separated the two germline ends. The CDR3 runs 16 residues. For the CDR3, the DNA is TGCGCCAGCAGCCTATTCGCGGGGGGCGGTAACACTGAAGCTTTCTTT. Translation: CASSLFAGGGNTEAFF. Supplemented by reference TRBV5-1 and TRBJ1-1, the full variable domain reads KAGVTQTPRYLIKTRGQQVTLSCSPISGHRSVSWYQQTPGQGLQFLFEYFSETQRNKGNFPGRFSGRQFSNSRSEMNVSTLELGDSALYLCASSLFAGGGNTEAFFGQGTRLTVV.

This sequence joins TRBV13 and TRBJ2-3, with a tentative D call TRBD1 (7 bases). This CDR3 has 12 residues. Germline V lookup: CDR1 PRHDT, CDR2 FYEKMQ (reference sequence). V was clipped by 5 bases and J by 9 bases, with 12 bases between them. CDR3 in amino acids: CASSPGGWTQYF. The DNA of the CDR3 is TGTGCCAGCAGCCCAGGGGGGTGGACGCAGTATTTT.

The CDR3 nucleotides read TGCGCCAGCAGCTTGAAGGGCGGACTAGAGAGAGAGACCCAGTACTTC. This codes for CASSLKGGLERETQYF. The chain has TRBV5-1 and TRBJ2-5; 7 bases map to TRBD2. Unmatched junction bases numbered 10, after V lost 1 base and J lost 4 bases. There are 16 residues in the CDR3. CDR1 and CDR2 (germline): SGHRS, YFSETQ.